Sequencing of this TCR beta chain was carried out in a study of blood T cell repertoires in COVID-19. Sequencing was performed with immunoSEQ multiplex PCR; in TCRdb, only in-frame clones are kept and a portion is missing. The sample has fewer than 150,000 clones; roughly 84% are singletons. Sequenced: peripheral blood. This clonotype was sampled from a woman aged 40 to 50 with acute or convalescent COVID-19.

The CDR3 sequence is CASSFLLDRDETQYF. CDR3 in DNA: TGCGCCAGCAGCTTTCTATTGGACAGGGATGAGACCCAGTACTTC. The chain recombines TRBV5-1 with TRBJ2-5, with TRBD1 identical over 8 bases. From germline, CDR1 is SGHRS and CDR2 YFSETQ. J lost 5 bases, V lost 2 bases, and 8 bases had no gene match. The CDR3 runs to 15 residues.